This T cell receptor (beta chain) is from a study of beta chain features in type 1 diabetes. For the study at large: Sorted cells examined across all samples numbered roughly 100 million.

Each of the CD4+ naive, central memory, regulatory and stem cell-like memory populations was sorted via CD45RO/CCR7/CD25/CD127/CD95/CD27. The entirety of the isolated RNA underwent reverse transcription, so expressed TCRB transcripts were sequenced. The assay was immunoSEQ multiplex PCR, and TCRdb's table has in-frame clones only and misses some. The sample includes 300,000 to 400,000 clones, approximately 9.7% seen only once; the top ten take roughly 1%. The study's findings and limits: Researchers caution that PCR might favor shorter templates, equally among patients and controls. TCRB CDR3s from Type 1 diabetes patients were moderately but significantly shorter in all four CD4+ subsets. Whether TCRB rearrangement is influenced by HLA type went unresolved here.

The CDR3 spans 13 residues. The germline V gene has CDR1 SGHAT and CDR2 FQNNGV. J was trimmed by 8 bases and V by 5 bases; bases with no gene match: 7. Comment on this clone: What it binds is not known.

The chain recombines TRBV11-2 with TRBJ2-3; 7 nucleotides align to TRBD1. The sequenced sample consisted of central memory CD4+ T cells from blood. The clonotype originates from a man aged 30 to 39 with type 1 diabetes. The CDR3: CASSRQGTGTQYF. The CDR3 DNA reads as TGTGCCAGCAGCCGACAGGGAACGGGTACGCAGTATTTT.